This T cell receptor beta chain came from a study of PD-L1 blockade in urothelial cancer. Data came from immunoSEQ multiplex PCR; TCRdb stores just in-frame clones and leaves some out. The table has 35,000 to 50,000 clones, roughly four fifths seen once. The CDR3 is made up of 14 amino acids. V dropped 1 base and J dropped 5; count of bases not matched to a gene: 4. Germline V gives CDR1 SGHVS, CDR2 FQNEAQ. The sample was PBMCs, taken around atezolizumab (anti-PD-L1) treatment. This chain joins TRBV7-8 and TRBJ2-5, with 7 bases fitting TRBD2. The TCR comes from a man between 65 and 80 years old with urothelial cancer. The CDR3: CASSLVLGGETQYF. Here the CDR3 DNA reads TGTGCCAGCAGCTTAGTGCTGGGGGGGGAGACCCAGTACTTC.